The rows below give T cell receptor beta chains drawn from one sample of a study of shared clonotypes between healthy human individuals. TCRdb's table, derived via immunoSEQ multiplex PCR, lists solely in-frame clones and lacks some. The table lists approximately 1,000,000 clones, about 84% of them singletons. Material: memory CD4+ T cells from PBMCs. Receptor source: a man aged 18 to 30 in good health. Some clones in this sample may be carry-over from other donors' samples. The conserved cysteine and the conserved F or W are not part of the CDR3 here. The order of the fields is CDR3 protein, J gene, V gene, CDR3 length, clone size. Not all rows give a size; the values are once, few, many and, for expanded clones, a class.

ASSRDRSSPN	TRBJ2-3	TRBV7-3	10	NA
ASSLGAGEQY	TRBJ2-7	TRBV5-1	10	NA
ASSPGTLGGNEKLF	TRBJ1-4	TRBV4-2	14	once
ASSPPGLGTIYEQY	TRBJ2-7	TRBV18	14	once
ASRPGSLYEQY	TRBJ2-7	TRBV27	11	NA
SVGQGASNQPQH	TRBJ1-5	TRBV29-1	12	NA
ASSPGLAGEQF	TRBJ2-1	TRBV18	11	NA
ASSWGQGDTEAF	TRBJ1-1	TRBV5-4	12	many
ASSYSFEHGRTF	TRBJ1-1	TRBV10-3	12	few
ASRERGGPNEKLF	TRBJ1-4	TRBV6-1	13	NA
ASSLWGPTGGNQPQH	TRBJ1-5	TRBV28	15	NA
ASTVEMGGEQF	TRBJ2-1	TRBV2	11	NA
ASSLGRQGSSYEQY	TRBJ2-7	TRBV5-1	14	NA
ASRPETYEQY	TRBJ2-7	TRBV4-2	10	NA
ASNRGRDGNQPQH	TRBJ1-5	TRBV6-1	13	NA
ASSLGLSGNTIY	TRBJ1-3	TRBV5-4	12	NA
ASSESGRPSTDTQY	TRBJ2-3	TRBV10-1	14	few
ASSLNSGGGEQF	TRBJ2-1	TRBV7-3	12	once
ASSRGLAGQTSTDTQY	TRBJ2-3	TRBV4-1	16	NA
ASSLRFGTVNTEAF	TRBJ1-1	TRBV11-3	14	NA
AISASGKETQY	TRBJ2-5	TRBV10-3	11	once
ASSPGWEGTSYEQH	TRBJ2-7	TRBV7-3	14	NA
ASSFDLANSGNTIY	TRBJ1-3	TRBV11-1	14	NA
ASGPGTFNYGYT	TRBJ1-2	TRBV5-1	12	NA
ASSPRTGISGYT	TRBJ1-2	TRBV28	12	NA
ASNNLMGPPPDTQY	TRBJ2-3	TRBV7-8	14	NA
ASSVRSQDTGELF	TRBJ2-2	TRBV9	13	once
ASSLELGGYT	TRBJ1-2	TRBV7-9	10	NA
ASSLEGGSTGELF	TRBJ2-2	TRBV7-2	13	few
AIMRDTSYEQY	TRBJ2-7	TRBV10-3	11	once
ASSQGLAGGQETQY	TRBJ2-5	TRBV4-2	14	NA
ATSRSGVHEQY	TRBJ2-7	TRBV15	11	few
ASSAQTNTEAF	TRBJ1-1	TRBV11-2	11	many
ASSQGGLAGGPPYEQY	NA	TRBV4-2	16	NA
AIGGGPGGAQY	TRBJ2-5	TRBV10-3	11	once
AWSLENYEQY	TRBJ2-7	TRBV30	10	NA
ASSLGDRAYEQY	TRBJ2-7	TRBV11-2	12	NA
ASSTQSGGSRYEQY	TRBJ2-7	TRBV4-1	14	NA
ASREWGNFMAHEQF	TRBJ2-1	TRBV19	14	NA
ASSFHVSTNEKLF	TRBJ1-4	TRBV5-4	13	NA